This T cell receptor beta chain was obtained from a study of glioma-infiltrating T cells. Germline values: CDR1 LGHNA, CDR2 YSLEER. This CDR3 has 14 amino acids. Trimming removed 0 bases from V and 7 bases from J, with 10 bases in between. Using RNA template, CDR3s of TCR alpha and beta were amplified with iRepertoire arm-PCR. A single record per CDR3 protein comes from TCRdb applying MiXCR to the multiplex PCR reads. The table has 85,000 to 110,000 distinct CDR3 sequences, about 28% seen once. The chain recombines TRBV4-3 with TRBJ1-5; weak D call: TRBD1 (6 bases). The sample taken for sequencing was glioma tissue, nonneoplastic brain tissue, or PBMCs (not recorded which). This receptor was obtained from a human donor with low-grade glioma or glioblastoma, undergoing nonglioma brain surgery, or in good health (not recorded which). CDR3 protein: CASSQDWGGQPQHF. The CDR3 nucleotides read TGCGCCAGCAGCCAAGATTGGGGGGGCCAGCCCCAGCATTTT.